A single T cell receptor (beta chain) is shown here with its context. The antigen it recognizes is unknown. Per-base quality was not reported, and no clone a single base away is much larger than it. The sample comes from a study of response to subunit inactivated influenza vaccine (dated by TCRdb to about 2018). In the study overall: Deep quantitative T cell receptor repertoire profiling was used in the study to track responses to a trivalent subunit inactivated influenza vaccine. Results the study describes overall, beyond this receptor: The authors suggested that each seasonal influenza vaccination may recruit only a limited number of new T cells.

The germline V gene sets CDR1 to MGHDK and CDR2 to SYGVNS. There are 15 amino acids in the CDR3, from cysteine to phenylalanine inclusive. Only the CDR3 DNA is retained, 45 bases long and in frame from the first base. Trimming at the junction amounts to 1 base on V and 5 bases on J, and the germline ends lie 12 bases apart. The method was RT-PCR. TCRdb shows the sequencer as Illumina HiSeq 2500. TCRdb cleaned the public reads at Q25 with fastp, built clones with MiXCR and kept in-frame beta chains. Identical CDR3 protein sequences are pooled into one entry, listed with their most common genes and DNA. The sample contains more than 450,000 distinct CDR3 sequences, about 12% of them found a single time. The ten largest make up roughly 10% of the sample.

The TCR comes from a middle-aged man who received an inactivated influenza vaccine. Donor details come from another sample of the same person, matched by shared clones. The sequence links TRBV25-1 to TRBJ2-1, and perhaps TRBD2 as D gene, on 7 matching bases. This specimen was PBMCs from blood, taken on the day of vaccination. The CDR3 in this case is CASSEWAGAHNEQFF. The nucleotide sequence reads TGTGCCAGCAGTGAATGGGCGGGGGCCCACAATGAGCAGTTCTTC.